A selection of T cell receptor beta chains follows, all from one sample in a study of cytomegalovirus exposure and HLA in healthy donors. The data were produced by immunoSEQ multiplex PCR, yet TCRdb's version contains in-frame clones alone and is incomplete. Recorded for this sample: 150,000 to 250,000 clones. The sequenced material came from PBMCs. All receptors come from a boy under 18 in good health and CMV-seronegative. CDR3s include the opening cysteine and the closing phenylalanine or tryptophan. D genes are given only for firm matches.

DNA	CDR3	V	D	J
TGTGCCAGTAGTATGCGGGGATCCTACAATGAGCAGTTCTTC	CASSMRGSYNEQFF	TRBV19	NA	TRBJ2-1
TGTGCCAGCAGTTACTCGGGGGGGGGCTCCTACAATGAGCAGTTCTTC	CASSYSGGGSYNEQFF	TRBV6-5	TRBD2	TRBJ2-1
TGTGCCTGGGCAAATCACCTCCCTACCTACGAGCAGTACTTC	CAWANHLPTYEQYF	TRBV30	NA	TRBJ2-7
TGCAGCAGGGGGGGCAGTCGGGTTCTGATGGACACTGAAGCTTTCTTT	CSRGGSRVLMDTEAFF	TRBV29-1	NA	TRBJ1-1
TGCGCCAGCAGCCGAATTTCCACAGGGATTGTATCGAACACTGAAGCTTTCTTT	CASSRISTGIVSNTEAFF	TRBV4-1	NA	TRBJ1-1
TGTGCCAGCAGCCTCCGGGACACTAACTATGGCTACACCTTC	CASSLRDTNYGYTF	TRBV11-2	NA	TRBJ1-2
TGTGCCAGCAGCCTGGGACTAGAAGACCGGGAGCAGTACTTC	CASSLGLEDREQYF	TRBV7-6	TRBD2	TRBJ2-7
TGTGCCAGCTCCCTCCCTCTGGGGGGTTACTATGGCTACACCTTC	CASSLPLGGYYGYTF	TRBV7-2	NA	TRBJ1-2
TGCGCCAGCACGAGCGGGGGGGCCCCCGGGGAGCTGTTTTTT	CASTSGGAPGELFF	TRBV5-1	TRBD2	TRBJ2-2
TGCGCCAGCAGACAGGGCACAGATACGCAGTATTTT	CASRQGTDTQYF	TRBV5-1	NA	TRBJ2-3
TGTGCCAGCAGCCCGGGACAGGGTGGAGAAAAACTGTTTTTT	CASSPGQGGEKLFF	TRBV5-4	TRBD1	TRBJ1-4
TGTGCCAGCAGTTACTCGTGGGGGGATGGAACTGAAGCTTTCTTT	CASSYSWGDGTEAFF	TRBV6-5	NA	TRBJ1-1
TGTGCCAGCAGCTTAAAAAGCGCAGGGCTCATGAACACTGAAGCTTTCTTT	CASSLKSAGLMNTEAFF	TRBV7-6	NA	TRBJ1-1
TGTGCCAGCAGTCCTGACAGATCCTACAATGAGCAGTTCTTC	CASSPDRSYNEQFF	TRBV28	NA	TRBJ2-1
TGTGCCAGCAGTGACTCAGCGGGGGGGCCCGGGGAGCTGTTTTTT	CASSDSAGGPGELFF	TRBV6-6	TRBD2	TRBJ2-2
TGTGCCAGCAGCTCAAGTGGACTAGCGGGCACAGATACGCAGTATTTT	CASSSSGLAGTDTQYF	TRBV7-3	TRBD2	TRBJ2-3
TGTGCCAGCGGGTTAGCGGTCTCCTACGAGCAGTACTTC	CASGLAVSYEQYF	TRBV27	NA	TRBJ2-7
TGTGCCAGCAGTAGGCAGGGAGGCGAGACCCAGTACTTC	CASSRQGGETQYF	TRBV6-4	NA	TRBJ2-5
TGTGCCAGCAGTGCGACTAGCGGGGGGGCCGGTATTCACGGGGAGCTGTTTTTT	CASSATSGGAGIHGELFF	TRBV27	TRBD2	TRBJ2-2
TGCGCCAGCAGCCAAGATTACCTACCGTCCGCTAGCGGGGGATTCTACGAGCAGTACTTC	CASSQDYLPSASGGFYEQYF	TRBV4-3	TRBD2	TRBJ2-7
TGCGCCAGCAGTGACAGGGGAAAGTATAGCAATCAGCCCCAGCATTTT	CASSDRGKYSNQPQHF	TRBV10-2	NA	TRBJ1-5
TGTGCCAGCAGTTACCAACGGGGACTAGCTGGGGAGACCCAGTACTTC	CASSYQRGLAGETQYF	TRBV6-5	TRBD2	TRBJ2-5
TGCAGCGCTCCCCGGGTCCCTTATGGCTACACCTTC	CSAPRVPYGYTF	TRBV29-1	NA	TRBJ1-2
TGTGCCACCAGCAGAGTAAGCAGGGAGGGACAGCCCCAGCATTTT	CATSRVSREGQPQHF	TRBV15	NA	TRBJ1-5